This TCR beta chain was documented in a study of PD-1 blockade in classical Hodgkin lymphoma. As for the study in general: Intravenous delivery of nivolumab at 3 mg/kg to patients occurred every 2 weeks.

After removal of 5 bases from V and 4 bases from J, the junction contained 16 bases not matched to a gene. This CDR3 is built from 17 residues. Per the germline V gene, CDR1 is SGHNT and CDR2 is YYREEE (reference sequence). For this clone: Its matching antigen is unknown.

Broader study findings: By C4D1, CD4+ diversity increased significantly, especially in complete responders. Reports described newly diagnosed patients as having lower baseline TCR diversity than healthy donors.

All trial patients relapsed after autologous stem cell transplantation. The assay was immunoSEQ multiplex PCR, and TCRdb's table has in-frame clones only and misses some. The sample includes around 23,000 clones, roughly 77% of them seen just once. The genes are TRBV5-4 and TRBJ1-1, with 8 nucleotides matching TRBD1. The TCR sequence derives from a human donor with classical Hodgkin lymphoma. This specimen was peripheral blood mononuclear cells (PBMCs), taken before the second cycle of nivolumab. The CDR3 here is CASSNVGTGHGGTEAFF. The CDR3 bases are TGTGCCAGCAGTAACGTAGGGACAGGCCATGGGGGCACTGAAGCTTTCTTT.